Presented here are 26 T cell receptor beta chains from one specimen sequenced in a study of cytomegalovirus exposure and HLA in healthy donors (dated by TCRdb to the late 2010s). Library creation used the immunoSEQ multiplex PCR assay. A mixture of 60 forward primers for TCR Vbeta segments and 13 reverse primers for TCR Jbeta segments was used in the multiplex PCR. TCRdb carries this immuneACCESS record with in-frame sequences only. Its versions omit some clonotypes, under half of them owing to an unresolved V gene in the studies checked, with the rest unexplained. The sample contains about 130,000 clones, 60% to 80% of them found a single time. Approximately 2% of the sample lies in the top ten. Sequencing input: PBMCs. The receptors were gathered from a man in his thirties or forties in good health and CMV-seronegative.

This clone was counted between two and nine times. V and J are TRBV5-4 and TRBJ2-5; 8 bases fit TRBD2. The CDR3 is 15 residues long. The V and J ends lost 2 bases and 3 bases, in that order; junction bases with no gene match: 6. Looked up from germline, CDR1 is SGHNT and CDR2 is YYREEE (reference sequence). CDR3 in amino acids: CASSFRTSSKETQYF. CDR3 bases: TGTGCCAGCAGCTTCCGGACTAGCAGTAAAGAGACCCAGTACTTC.

The V gene is TRBV18, the J gene TRBJ2-6; weak D call: TRBD2 (5 bases). The CDR3 consists of 15 residues. The V end lost 2 bases, the J end lost 1 base, and 6 bases lay between the germline ends. Germline V gene lookup returns CDR1 KGHSH and CDR2 LQKENI. CDR3 in amino acids: CASSPSGSGANVLTF. CDR3 nucleotides: TGTGCCAGCTCACCATCGGGGTCTGGGGCCAACGTCCTGACTTTC.

This clone was seen a handful of times. The J gene is TRBJ2-1, the V gene TRBV28, with TRBD2 as a possible D gene (6 bases). This CDR3 is 17 amino acids long. Trimming stripped 7 bases from V and 8 bases from J, with 27 bases between. Germline loops: CDR1 MDHEN, CDR2 SYDVKM. This CDR3 is CASNPPSVGARSDEQFF. The CDR3 nucleotides are TGTGCCAGCAATCCCCCTAGCGTTGGAGCTAGGTCAGATGAGCAGTTCTTC.

The chain joins TRBV19 to TRBJ1-5; D gene unclear. CDR1 is LNHDA, CDR2 SQIVND, per germline (reference sequence). V shed 1 base and J shed 1 base, with 5 bases lying between them. This CDR3 contains 14 residues. The CDR3 coding sequence is TGTGCCAGTAGTATAGGACTGAGCAATCAGCCCCAGCATTTT. It encodes CASSIGLSNQPQHF.

The chain links TRBV28 to TRBJ2-5; 9 positions agree with TRBD1. J gave up 5 bases and V 6 bases, and 7 bases lay outside the gene matches. The length of the CDR3 is 14 residues. Looked up from germline, CDR1 is MDHEN and CDR2 is SYDVKM. The CDR3 reads CASRGQGRVETQYF. CDR3 DNA sequence: TGTGCCAGCAGGGGACAGGGAAGGGTCGAGACCCAGTACTTC.

The V call is TRBV5-1, the J call TRBJ2-2, with 7 bases that match TRBD1. Germline V gives CDR1 SGHRS, CDR2 YFSETQ. Trimming removed 4 bases from V and 6 bases from J; junction bases left unmatched: 6. The CDR3 totals 14 residues. In DNA, the CDR3 is TGCGCCAGCAGCCCAGACAGGGTCTCCGGGGAGCTGTTTTTT. Translating gives CASSPDRVSGELFF.

The CDR3 bases are TGTGCCAGCAGTGTCGGGTTAGCGGGAGGTTACGAGCAGTACTTC. Translating gives CASSVGLAGGYEQYF. The J gene is TRBJ2-7, the V gene TRBV2, with 10 bases lining up with TRBD2. The ends lost 4 bases at V and 4 bases at J; junction bases unmatched: 7. The germline CDR1 and CDR2 sequences are SNHLY and FYNNEI. The CDR3 loop spans 15 amino acids.

The chain links TRBV25-1 to TRBJ1-1; TRBD1 is a possible D gene (6 bases). CDR3 length: 16 residues. V gave up 4 bases and J gave up 4 bases, with 19 bases separating them. The germline CDR1 and CDR2 sequences are MGHDK and SYGVNS. CDR3 nucleotide sequence: TGTGCCAGCAGTGCTCCACAGGGCAAAGGGAGCACTGAAGCTTTCTTT. Its translation is CASSAPQGKGSTEAFF.

The rearrangement uses TRBV6-1 and TRBJ1-1; weak D call: TRBD1 (6 bases). This CDR3 is built from 14 residues. The V gene's germline CDR1 is MNHNS and CDR2 SASEGT. Trimming stripped 7 bases from V and 5 bases from J, with 17 bases between. The CDR3, as DNA: TGTGCCAGCACCCCAGGGGATTGGCTAACTGAAGCTTTCTTT. It is translated as CASTPGDWLTEAFF.

The V call is TRBV30, the J call TRBJ1-5; tentative D call: TRBD1 (5 bases). The CDR3 totals 13 residues. Germline V gives CDR1 GTSNPN, CDR2 SVGIG (reference sequence). V lost 4 bases, J lost 7 bases, and 14 bases lay in between. As DNA, the CDR3 is TGTGCCTGGAAAAGGGGCCCCGAACAGCCCCAGCATTTT. This sequence encodes CAWKRGPEQPQHF.

The rearrangement joins TRBV10-1 to TRBJ2-1; 7 bases fit TRBD2. This CDR3 has 14 amino acids. Germline-derived CDR1 and CDR2 are WNHNN and SYGVQD (reference sequence). The junction had 4 bases not matched to a gene; V was cut back by 2 bases and J by 6 bases. The CDR3: CASSEGGRPNEQFF. As DNA, the CDR3 is TGCGCCAGCAGTGAGGGCGGGAGACCCAATGAGCAGTTCTTC.

The J gene is TRBJ2-7, the V gene TRBV27, with D tentatively TRBD2 (5 bases). CDR1 and CDR2 (germline): MNHEY, SMNVEV (reference sequence). The V and J ends lost 3 bases and 1 base respectively, with 13 bases between them. The CDR3 consists of 15 residues. CDR3 in amino acids: CASSFGGERSYEQYF. The CDR3, as DNA: TGTGCCAGCAGTTTTGGCGGCGAGCGGTCCTACGAGCAGTACTTC.

This clone was observed a single time. The CDR3 sequence: CASSPQQGTGANVLTF. CDR3 bases: TGTGCCAGCAGCCCACAACAGGGGACTGGGGCCAACGTCCTGACTTTC. This chain links TRBV13 with TRBJ2-6, with 7 bases fitting TRBD1. V shed 5 bases and J 2 bases; nucleotides not matched to a gene: 6. This CDR3 comprises 16 residues. Germline V lookup: CDR1 PRHDT, CDR2 FYEKMQ (reference sequence).

The chain recombines TRBV15 with TRBJ1-2; 7 bases are a match to TRBD1. This CDR3 contains 14 residues. CDR1 is LNHNV, CDR2 YYDKDF, per germline (reference sequence). The ends lost 5 bases at V and 5 bases at J; junction bases unmatched: 8. The CDR3 is CATSDRTGVYGYTF. CDR3 coding DNA: TGTGCCACCAGCGATAGGACAGGCGTGTATGGCTACACCTTC.

This rearrangement joins TRBV14 to TRBJ1-4; weak D call: TRBD1 (5 bases). The CDR3 loop spans 18 amino acids. Germline V gene sequence: CDR1 SGHDN, CDR2 FVKESK. V dropped 0 bases and J dropped 4 bases, with 18 bases sitting between them. Here the CDR3 DNA reads TGTGCCAGCAGCCAAGATCGTCCGGGGCTGGGGGGTAATGAAAAACTGTTTTTT. Translating it yields CASSQDRPGLGGNEKLFF.

The rearrangement joins TRBV5-1 to TRBJ2-7, with 8 bases lining up with TRBD1. There are 13 residues in the CDR3. V shed 2 bases and J 5 bases; nucleotides not matched to a gene: 3. CDR1 and CDR2 (germline): SGHRS, YFSETQ. The CDR3 region has the DNA TGCGCCAGCAGCTTACAGGGGGGAGACGAGCAGTACTTC. Its protein product is CASSLQGGDEQYF. Supplemented by reference TRBV5-1 and TRBJ2-7, the full variable domain reads KAGVTQTPRYLIKTRGQQVTLSCSPISGHRSVSWYQQTPGQGLQFLFEYFSETQRNKGNFPGRFSGRQFSNSRSEMNVSTLELGDSALYLCASSLQGGDEQYFGPGTRLTVT.

The genes are TRBV6-6 and TRBJ2-2; no reliable D call. The germline CDR1 and CDR2 sequences are MNHNY and SVGAGI (reference sequence). Trimming cost V 10 bases and J 2 bases, with 17 bases left between them. The CDR3 extends over 15 amino acids. The CDR3 spells CAIPNLASNTGELFF. CDR3 nucleotide sequence: TGTGCCATCCCAAACCTTGCGAGTAACACCGGGGAGCTGTTTTTT.

The rearrangement uses TRBV6-1 and TRBJ2-1; 8 positions agree with TRBD2. The CDR3 is made up of 15 amino acids. Germline V CDR1 and CDR2: MNHNS, SASEGT. V shed 2 bases, J shed 0 bases, and the junction held 0 bases outside the gene matches. In DNA, the CDR3 is TGTGCCAGCAGTGAACTAGCGGGCTCCTACAATGAGCAGTTCTTC. Residues: CASSELAGSYNEQFF.

The chain links TRBV5-1 to TRBJ2-2, with 10 bases lining up with TRBD1. The CDR3 consists of 13 residues. Germline V gene lookup returns CDR1 SGHRS and CDR2 YFSETQ. J gave up 8 bases and V 6 bases, and 4 bases lay outside the gene matches. The CDR3 coding sequence is TGCGCCAGCATCGGACAGGGGGAAGGGGAGCTGTTTTTT. Translating gives CASIGQGEGELFF.

CDR3 region: CASSISAGREQYF. CDR3 DNA: TGTGCCAGTAGTATCTCGGCAGGCCGCGAGCAGTACTTC. The V gene is TRBV19, the J gene TRBJ2-7, with D hard to call. This CDR3 comprises 13 residues. Germline CDR1 and CDR2: LNHDA and SQIVND (reference sequence). Deletions cut 3 bases from V and 6 bases from J, with 12 bases between.

The chain is built from TRBV28 and TRBJ2-7; D gene uncertain. Looked up from germline, CDR1 is MDHEN and CDR2 is SYDVKM. This CDR3 spans 15 amino acids. Trimming removed 7 bases from V and 0 bases from J, with 16 bases in between. As DNA, the CDR3 is TGTGCCAGCACCGACCAGCGAGCTACCTCCTACGAGCAGTACTTC. This gives the protein CASTDQRATSYEQYF.

The chain has TRBV10-3 and TRBJ2-1; 8 bases align to TRBD2. The CDR3 loop spans 15 amino acids. With 3 bases clipped from V and 5 bases from J, the junction kept 6 bases outside the gene matches. Per germline, CDR1 ENHRY and CDR2 SYGVKD. The CDR3 loop reads CAISEGTSRHNEQFF. DNA of the CDR3: TGTGCCATCAGTGAAGGGACTAGTCGACACAATGAGCAGTTCTTC.

The CDR3 sequence: CASSLDWGGTSVYEQYF. The CDR3 DNA follows: TGCGCCAGCAGCTTGGACTGGGGGGGGACTAGCGTATACGAGCAGTACTTC. J is TRBJ2-7 and V is TRBV5-1; TRBD2 matches at 10 bases. The CDR3 runs 17 residues. Germline CDR1 and CDR2: SGHRS and YFSETQ. The ends lost 0 bases at V and 4 bases at J; junction bases unmatched: 10.

This chain links TRBV15 with TRBJ1-2; 8 bases line up with TRBD1. Germline loops: CDR1 LNHNV, CDR2 YYDKDF (reference sequence). This CDR3 is 14 amino acids long. V dropped 4 bases and J dropped 8; count of bases not matched to a gene: 9. CDR3 protein: CATSTERTGQGYTF. The CDR3 region has the DNA TGTGCCACCAGCACCGAGAGGACAGGGCAGGGCTACACCTTC.

V usage is TRBV5-1 and J usage is TRBJ2-4; TRBD2 is a possible D gene (5 bases). The V gene's germline CDR1 is SGHRS and CDR2 YFSETQ. The CDR3 has 14 amino acids. Trimming cost V 4 bases and J 14 bases, with 22 bases left between them. CDR3 nucleotides: TGCGCCAGCAGCCTCGCGGGCGACGTGGACCGAAAGTACTTC. It encodes CASSLAGDVDRKYF. Full variable domain (outside the CDR3, taken from reference TRBV5-1 and TRBJ2-4): KAGVTQTPRYLIKTRGQQVTLSCSPISGHRSVSWYQQTPGQGLQFLFEYFSETQRNKGNFPGRFSGRQFSNSRSEMNVSTLELGDSALYLCASSLAGDVDRKYFGAGTRLSVL.

The table lists this clone with a count of one. This chain connects TRBV29-1 to TRBJ1-1; D gene unclear. The CDR3 length is 13 residues. Trimming stripped 4 bases from V and 0 bases from J, with 9 bases between. The germline CDR1 and CDR2 sequences are SQVTM and ANQGSEA. CDR3 nucleotide sequence: TGCAGCGTTGTCAGAACCATGAACACTGAAGCTTTCTTT. Its translation is CSVVRTMNTEAFF.